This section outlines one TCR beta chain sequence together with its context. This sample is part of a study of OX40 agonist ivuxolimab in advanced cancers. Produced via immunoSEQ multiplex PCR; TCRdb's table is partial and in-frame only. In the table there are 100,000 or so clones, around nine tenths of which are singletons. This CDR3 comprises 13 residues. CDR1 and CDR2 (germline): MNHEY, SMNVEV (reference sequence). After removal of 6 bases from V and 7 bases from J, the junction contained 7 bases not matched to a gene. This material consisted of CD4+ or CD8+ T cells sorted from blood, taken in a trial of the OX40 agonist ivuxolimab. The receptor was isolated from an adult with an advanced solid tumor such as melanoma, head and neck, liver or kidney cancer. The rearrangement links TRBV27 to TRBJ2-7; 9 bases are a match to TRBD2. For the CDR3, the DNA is TGTGCCAGCAGCACCGTAAGCGGGGGGGAGCAGTACTTC. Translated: CASSTVSGGEQYF.